The 24 T cell receptor beta chains below come from one sample, sequenced in a study of cytomegalovirus exposure and HLA in healthy donors. In the PCR, 60 Vbeta and 13 Jbeta primers were used. Only in-frame clones appear in the TCRdb table, and some are missing; sequencing was by immunoSEQ multiplex PCR. The sample consists of 200,000 to 250,000 clones, roughly 83% of them appearing once. The sequencing sample was made of PBMCs. The receptors here all came from a boy aged 2 to 10 in good health and CMV-seronegative.

The chain carries TRBV11-2 and TRBJ2-1; 12 bases fit TRBD2. Germline loops: CDR1 SGHAT, CDR2 FQNNGV. With 6 bases clipped from V and 0 bases from J, the junction kept 3 bases outside the gene matches. The CDR3 extends over 16 amino acids. CDR3 DNA sequence: TGTGCCAGCAGTTCGACTAGCGGGGGCTCCTACAATGAGCAGTTCTTC. It specifies CASSSTSGGSYNEQFF.

The J gene is TRBJ2-7, the V gene TRBV4-2; the match to TRBD2 covers 14 bases. Germline V gene data show CDR1 as LGHNA and CDR2 as YNFKEQ. This CDR3 contains 22 residues. V gave up 4 bases and J gave up 0 bases; unmatched junction bases: 20. In nucleotides, the CDR3 is TGTGCCAGCAGCCTAAGGGCGATTCCGGGACTAGCGGGAGAGGGGGACTCCTACGAGCAGTACTTC. It yields the protein CASSLRAIPGLAGEGDSYEQYF.

This chain uses TRBV6-5 with TRBJ2-3; the match to TRBD2 covers 7 bases. The CDR3 runs 15 residues. Trimming cost V 5 bases and J 0 bases; bases outside gene matches: 5. The V gene's germline CDR1 is MNHEY and CDR2 SVGAGI. Here the CDR3 DNA reads TGTGCCAGCAGTAAGCGGGGACCTAGCACAGATACGCAGTATTTT. It yields the protein CASSKRGPSTDTQYF.

V is TRBV2 and J is TRBJ2-1; possible D gene TRBD2, 5 bases. Trimming cost V 8 bases and J 6 bases, with 11 bases left between them. The germline V gene encodes CDR1 SNHLY and CDR2 FYNNEI. CDR3 length: 12 amino acids. The DNA for the CDR3 is TGTGCCAGCGCTAGCCGCCTCAATGAGCAGTTCTTC. As protein: CASASRLNEQFF. The full variable domain, completed using reference TRBV2 and TRBJ2-1, is EPEVTQTPSHQVTQMGQEVILRCVPISNHLYFYWYRQILGQKVEFLVSFYNNEISEKSEIFDDQFSVERPDGSNFTLKIRSTKLEDSAMYFCASASRLNEQFFGPGTRLTVL.

This chain links TRBV27 with TRBJ1-2; possibly TRBD1 for D (5 bases). V was trimmed by 2 bases and J by 5 bases, leaving 6 bases between them. CDR1 and CDR2 from the germline V gene are MNHEY and SMNVEV (reference sequence). The CDR3 runs to 12 residues. This CDR3 is CASSLQGYGYTF. The CDR3 DNA is TGTGCCAGCAGTTTACAGGGTTATGGCTACACCTTC.

This rearrangement joins TRBV7-2 to TRBJ2-7; tentatively, D is TRBD2 (6 bases). CDR3 length: 15 residues. Germline V gene lookup returns CDR1 SGHTA and CDR2 FQGNSA. Trimming took 3 bases from V and 2 from J, leaving 14 bases between them. The CDR3, as DNA: TGTGCCAGCAGCTTCGGCGGGGCGGCAACCTACGAGCAGTACTTC. Residues: CASSFGGAATYEQYF. The complete variable domain, with remaining parts taken from reference TRBV7-2 and TRBJ2-7, reads GAGVSQSPSNKVTEKGKDVELRCDPISGHTALYWYRQSLGQGLEFLIYFQGNSAPDKSGLPSDRFSAERTGGSVSTLTIQRTQQEDSAVYLCASSFGGAATYEQYFGPGTRLTVT.

The gene calls are TRBV12-5 and TRBJ1-5; maybe TRBD1 (6 bases). The ends were cut back, 1 base at V and 4 bases at J, with 8 bases in the middle. This CDR3 is 14 amino acids long. Germline values: CDR1 LGHNT, CDR2 FRNRAP. The CDR3 spells CASGLEGGNQPQHF. CDR3 nucleotide sequence: TGTGCTAGTGGTTTGGAGGGGGGGAATCAGCCCCAGCATTTT.

This chain uses TRBV30 with TRBJ1-5; D remains unclear. V lost 1 base and J 7 bases, leaving 11 bases between the germline ends. CDR1 is GTSNPN, CDR2 SVGIG, per germline (reference sequence). The CDR3 spans 13 residues. The CDR3 nucleotides read TGTGCCTGGAGTGGCTCCGGCGGGCAGCCCCAGCATTTT. The encoded protein is CAWSGSGGQPQHF.

V gene TRBV6-5 combines with J gene TRBJ2-1; 7 bases agree with TRBD1. With V trimmed by 7 bases and J by 11 bases, 14 bases remained unmatched. The CDR3 loop spans 14 amino acids. CDR1 MNHEY and CDR2 SVGAGI come from the germline V gene. CDR3 in amino acids: CASTSGRGRIKQFF. For the CDR3, the DNA is TGTGCCAGCACCTCCGGAAGGGGGCGTATTAAGCAGTTCTTC.

This chain links TRBV2 with TRBJ2-1; 7 bases line up with TRBD2. J lost 8 bases, V lost 3 bases, and 13 bases had no gene match. Germline lookup yields CDR1 SNHLY and CDR2 FYNNEI. This CDR3 is 16 amino acids long. CDR3 bases: TGTGCCAGCAGTGAGCGAGGACTAGTGAGGTTTTATGAGCAGTTCTTC. This codes for CASSERGLVRFYEQFF.

A single count supports this clone. The CDR3 nucleotides read TGTGCCAGCAGCTATGACAGGGGGCCCAACTACGAGCAGTACTTC. It encodes CASSYDRGPNYEQYF. This sequence joins TRBV2 and TRBJ2-5, with TRBD1 identical over 10 bases. Gene TRBJ2-7 matches the end of the DNA better, so the J call may be wrong. CDR3 length: 15 residues. Germline V gene lookup returns CDR1 SNHLY and CDR2 FYNNEI.

V is TRBV2 and J is TRBJ2-4; 14 positions agree with TRBD2. This CDR3 is 16 amino acids long. After removal of 6 bases from V and 7 bases from J, the junction contained 8 bases not matched to a gene. The germline V gene encodes CDR1 SNHLY and CDR2 FYNNEI. The CDR3 loop is CASSVGLAGVRNIQYF. CDR3 in DNA: TGTGCCAGCAGCGTGGGACTAGCGGGAGTTCGGAACATTCAGTACTTC.

The chain recombines TRBV19 with TRBJ1-1; TRBD1 matches 9 bases. The CDR3 runs to 12 residues. Trimming removed 5 bases from V and 7 bases from J; junction bases left unmatched: 2. CDR1 and CDR2 from the germline V gene are LNHDA and SQIVND (reference sequence). This CDR3 is CASSDRGIEAFF. DNA of the CDR3: TGTGCCAGTAGTGACAGGGGGATTGAAGCTTTCTTT.

The chain combines TRBV27 with TRBJ2-7; 7 bases fit TRBD2. The CDR3 is 13 amino acids. V lost 2 bases to trimming and J lost 4 bases; unmatched junction nucleotides: 2. The germline V gene has CDR1 MNHEY and CDR2 SMNVEV (reference sequence). The CDR3 region has the DNA TGTGCCAGCAGTTTAGCGGGAGATTACGAGCAGTACTTC. This encodes CASSLAGDYEQYF.

The chain uses TRBV7-6 and TRBJ2-3, with D perhaps TRBD1 (5 bases). V was trimmed by 5 bases and J by 1 base, leaving 10 bases between them. Germline V lookup: CDR1 SGHVS, CDR2 FNYEAQ. The CDR3 consists of 14 residues. CDR3 sequence: CASSAVTGTDTQYF. CDR3 in DNA: TGTGCCAGCAGCGCCGTGACAGGCACAGATACGCAGTATTTT.

This chain connects TRBV6-5 to TRBJ1-4; perhaps TRBD1 as D (5 bases). The V end lost 2 bases, the J end lost 7 bases, and 11 bases lay between the germline ends. The CDR3 has 14 amino acids. Per the germline V gene, CDR1 is MNHEY and CDR2 is SVGAGI. This CDR3 is CASSYAETGEKLFF. The CDR3 region has the DNA TGTGCCAGCAGTTACGCAGAAACAGGTGAAAAACTGTTTTTT.

The chain is built from TRBV4-2 and TRBJ1-6; D gene uncertain. Looked up from germline, CDR1 is LGHNA and CDR2 is YNFKEQ. V was pared by 1 base and J by 7 bases, with 11 bases between. This CDR3 region has 15 residues. CDR3 in amino acids: CASSQVRTENSPLHF. The CDR3 DNA follows: TGTGCCAGCAGCCAAGTAAGAACGGAGAATTCACCCCTCCACTTT.

This sequence joins TRBV2 and TRBJ1-6; D might be TRBD1 (5 bases). Trimming removed 6 bases at V and 8 bases at J, with 17 bases between. This CDR3 contains 15 residues. Germline V gene sequence: CDR1 SNHLY, CDR2 FYNNEI. The CDR3 DNA reads TGTGCCAGCAGCGCCTCTCAGGGTGGTTATTCACCCCTCCACTTT. Amino acids: CASSASQGGYSPLHF.

The chain couples TRBV13 to TRBJ2-7; 8 bases fit TRBD1. V lost 6 bases, J lost 6 bases, and 10 bases stayed unmatched. The germline V gene has CDR1 PRHDT and CDR2 FYEKMQ (reference sequence). The CDR3 runs 14 residues. DNA of the CDR3: TGTGCCAGCAGTCCAGGACCCACAGGGGGCGAGCAGTACTTC. Protein sequence: CASSPGPTGGEQYF.

The CDR3 here is CATSGWSGTQETQYF. In nucleotides, the CDR3 is TGTGCCACCAGCGGGTGGTCAGGGACTCAAGAGACCCAGTACTTC. The chain uses TRBV15 and TRBJ2-5; D might be TRBD2 (6 bases). The V end lost 5 bases, the J end lost 2 bases, and 15 bases lay between the germline ends. CDR3 length: 15 amino acids. CDR1 and CDR2 (germline): LNHNV, YYDKDF (reference sequence).

CDR3 nucleotide sequence: TGCGCCAGCAGCTTGTTCGGGACTAGTGTAGATACGCAGTATTTT. Residues: CASSLFGTSVDTQYF. The rearrangement links TRBV5-1 to TRBJ2-3; TRBD2 agrees at 8 bases. The germline CDR1 and CDR2 sequences are SGHRS and YFSETQ. This CDR3 has 15 residues. J was trimmed by 5 bases and V by 1 base; bases with no gene match: 6.

V gene TRBV6-1 combines with J gene TRBJ1-1, with 7 bases fitting TRBD1. V lost 6 bases to trimming and J lost 1 base; unmatched junction nucleotides: 2. CDR3 size: 13 residues. CDR1 MNHNS and CDR2 SASEGT come from the germline V gene. CDR3: CASRWTGNTEAFF. The DNA of the CDR3 is TGTGCCAGCAGGTGGACAGGGAACACTGAAGCTTTCTTT.

This clone was picked up one time. The chain has TRBV7-9 and TRBJ1-1; maybe TRBD1 (6 bases). V lost 0 bases to trimming and J lost 8 bases, with 10 bases between them. Germline CDR1 SEHNR, CDR2 FQNEAQ (reference sequence). The CDR3 consists of 13 residues. The CDR3 reads CASSLAVTGEAFF. As DNA, the CDR3 is TGTGCCAGCAGCTTAGCCGTGACAGGAGAAGCTTTCTTT. The full variable domain, rest sourced from reference TRBV7-9 and TRBJ1-1, is DTGVSQNPRHKITKRGQNVTFRCDPISEHNRLYWYRQTLGQGPEFLTYFQNEAQLEKSRLLSDRFSAERPKGSFSTLEIQRTEQGDSAMYLCASSLAVTGEAFFGQGTRLTVV.

The chain links TRBV30 to TRBJ1-2, with TRBD1 identical over 10 bases. V dropped 2 bases and J dropped 8; count of bases not matched to a gene: 11. Germline CDR1 reads GTSNPN; CDR2 reads SVGIG (reference sequence). The CDR3 is 15 residues long. The CDR3 DNA follows: TGTGCCTGGAGTCGACCGGGACAGGGGAGGTGGGGCTACACCTTC. Translated: CAWSRPGQGRWGYTF.